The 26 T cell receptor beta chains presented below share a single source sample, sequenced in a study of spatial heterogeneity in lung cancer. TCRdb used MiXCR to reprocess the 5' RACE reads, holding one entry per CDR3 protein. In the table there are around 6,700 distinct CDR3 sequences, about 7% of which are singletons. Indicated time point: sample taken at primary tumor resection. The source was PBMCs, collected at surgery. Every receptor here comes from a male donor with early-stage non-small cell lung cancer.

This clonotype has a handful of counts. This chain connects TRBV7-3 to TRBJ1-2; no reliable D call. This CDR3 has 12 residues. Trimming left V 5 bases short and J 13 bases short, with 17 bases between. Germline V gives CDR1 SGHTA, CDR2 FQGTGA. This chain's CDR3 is CASSDRALNPTF. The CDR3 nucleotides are TGTGCCAGCAGCGACCGGGCCTTGAACCCCACCTTC.

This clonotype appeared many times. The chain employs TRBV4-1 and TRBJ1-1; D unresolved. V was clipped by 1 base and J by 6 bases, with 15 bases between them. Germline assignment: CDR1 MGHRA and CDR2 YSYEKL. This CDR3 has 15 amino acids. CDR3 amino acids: CASSQGASNQPEAFF. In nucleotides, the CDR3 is TGCGCCAGCAGCCAAGGGGCCAGCAATCAGCCTGAAGCTTTCTTT.

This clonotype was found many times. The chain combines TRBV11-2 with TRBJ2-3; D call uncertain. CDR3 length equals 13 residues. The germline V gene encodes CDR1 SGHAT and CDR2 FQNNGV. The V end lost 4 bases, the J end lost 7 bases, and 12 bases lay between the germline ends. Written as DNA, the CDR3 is TGTGCCAGCAGCTCCGCCTTTAGTTATACGCAGTATTTT. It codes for CASSSAFSYTQYF.

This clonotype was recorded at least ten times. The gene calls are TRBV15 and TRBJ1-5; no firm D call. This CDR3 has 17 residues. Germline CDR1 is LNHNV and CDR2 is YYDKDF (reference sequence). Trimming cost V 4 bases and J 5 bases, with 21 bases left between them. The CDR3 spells CATSTTQRRDYDQPQHF. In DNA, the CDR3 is TGTGCCACCAGCACCACTCAGAGGAGGGATTACGATCAGCCCCAGCATTTT.

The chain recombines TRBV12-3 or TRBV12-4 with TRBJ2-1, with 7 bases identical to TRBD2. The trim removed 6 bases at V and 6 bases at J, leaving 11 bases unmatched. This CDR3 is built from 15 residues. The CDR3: CASRPTRLAFNEQFF. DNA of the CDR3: TGTGCCAGCAGACCAACAAGACTAGCCTTCAATGAGCAGTTCTTC.

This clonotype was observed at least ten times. CDR3 residues: CASSQDRANYNEQFF. The CDR3, as DNA: TGTGCCAGCAGTCAAGACAGGGCCAACTACAATGAGCAGTTCTTC. The chain is built from TRBV28 and TRBJ2-1; TRBD1 aligns across 7 bases. The CDR3 totals 15 residues. Germline assignment: CDR1 MDHEN and CDR2 SYDVKM. J lost 3 bases, V lost 5 bases, and 7 bases had no gene match.

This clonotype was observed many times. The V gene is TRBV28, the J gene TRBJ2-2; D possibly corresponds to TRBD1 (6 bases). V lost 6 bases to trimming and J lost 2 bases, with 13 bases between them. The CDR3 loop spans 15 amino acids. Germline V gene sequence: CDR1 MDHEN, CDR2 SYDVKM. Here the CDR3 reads CASSPTGTNTGELFF. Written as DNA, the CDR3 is TGTGCCAGCAGCCCAACAGGGACAAACACCGGGGAGCTGTTTTTT.

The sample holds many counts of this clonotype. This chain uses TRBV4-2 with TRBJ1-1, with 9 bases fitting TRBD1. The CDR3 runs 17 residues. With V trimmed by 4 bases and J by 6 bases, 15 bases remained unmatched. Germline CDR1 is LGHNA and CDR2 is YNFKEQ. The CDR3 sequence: CASSLTGGPTISAEAFF. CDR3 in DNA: TGTGCCAGCAGCCTCACAGGGGGCCCTACGATCAGCGCTGAAGCTTTCTTT.

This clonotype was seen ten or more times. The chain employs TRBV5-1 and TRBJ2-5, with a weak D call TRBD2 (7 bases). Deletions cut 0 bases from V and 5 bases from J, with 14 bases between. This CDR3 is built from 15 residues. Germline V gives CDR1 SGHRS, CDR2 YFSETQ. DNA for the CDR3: TGCGCCAGCAGCTTGGCGGGGGGCGACCGGGAGACCCAGTACTTC. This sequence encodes CASSLAGGDRETQYF.

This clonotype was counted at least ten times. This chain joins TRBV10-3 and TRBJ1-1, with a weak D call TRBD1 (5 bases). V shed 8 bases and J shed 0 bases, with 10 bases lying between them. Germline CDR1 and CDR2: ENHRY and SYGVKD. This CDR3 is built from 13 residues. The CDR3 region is CAIWGGMNTEAFF. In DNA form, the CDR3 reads TGTGCCATCTGGGGCGGAATGAACACTGAAGCTTTCTTT.

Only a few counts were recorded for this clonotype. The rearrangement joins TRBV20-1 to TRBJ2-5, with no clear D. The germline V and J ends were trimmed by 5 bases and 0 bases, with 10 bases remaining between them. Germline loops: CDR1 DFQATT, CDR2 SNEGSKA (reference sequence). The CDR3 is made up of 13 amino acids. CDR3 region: CSASDGYQETQYF. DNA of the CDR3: TGCAGTGCTTCCGATGGGTACCAAGAGACCCAGTACTTC.

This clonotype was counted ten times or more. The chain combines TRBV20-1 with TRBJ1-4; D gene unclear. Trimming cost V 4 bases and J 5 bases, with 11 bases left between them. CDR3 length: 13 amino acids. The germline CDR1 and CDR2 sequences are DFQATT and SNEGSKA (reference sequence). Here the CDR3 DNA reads TGCAGTGCTAATCGGGGAGAGAATGAAAAACTGTTTTTT. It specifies CSANRGENEKLFF.

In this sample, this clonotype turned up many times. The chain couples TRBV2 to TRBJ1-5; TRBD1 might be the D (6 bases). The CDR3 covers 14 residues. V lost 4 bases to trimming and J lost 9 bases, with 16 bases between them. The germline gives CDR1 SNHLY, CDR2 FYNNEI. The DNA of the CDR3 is TGTGCCAGCAGTGGAGTCCGGGGGGCGATGCCCCAGCATTTT. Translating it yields CASSGVRGAMPQHF. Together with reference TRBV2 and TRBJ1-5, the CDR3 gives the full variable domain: EPEVTQTPSHQVTQMGQEVILRCVPISNHLYFYWYRQILGQKVEFLVSFYNNEISEKSEIFDDQFSVERPDGSNFTLKIRSTKLEDSAMYFCASSGVRGAMPQHFGDGTRLSIL.

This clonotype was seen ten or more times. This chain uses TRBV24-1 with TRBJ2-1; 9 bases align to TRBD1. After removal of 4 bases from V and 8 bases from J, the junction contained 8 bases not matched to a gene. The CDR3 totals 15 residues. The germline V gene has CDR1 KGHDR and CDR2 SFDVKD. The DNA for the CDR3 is TGTGCCACCAGTGAGGGACAGGGTGAAGTAGATGAGCAGTTCTTC. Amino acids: CATSEGQGEVDEQFF.

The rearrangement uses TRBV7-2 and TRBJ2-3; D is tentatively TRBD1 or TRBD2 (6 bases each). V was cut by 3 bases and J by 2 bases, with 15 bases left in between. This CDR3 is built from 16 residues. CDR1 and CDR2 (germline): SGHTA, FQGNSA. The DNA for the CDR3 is TGTGCCAGCAGCTTTATGGGGGGCTCGGTCACAGATACGCAGTATTTT. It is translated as CASSFMGGSVTDTQYF.

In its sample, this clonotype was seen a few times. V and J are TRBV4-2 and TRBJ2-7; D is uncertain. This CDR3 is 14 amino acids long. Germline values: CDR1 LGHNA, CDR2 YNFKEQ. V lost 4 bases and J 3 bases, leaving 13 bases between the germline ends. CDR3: CASSRGSLDYEQYF. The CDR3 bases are TGTGCCAGCAGCCGCGGATCCCTTGACTACGAGCAGTACTTC.

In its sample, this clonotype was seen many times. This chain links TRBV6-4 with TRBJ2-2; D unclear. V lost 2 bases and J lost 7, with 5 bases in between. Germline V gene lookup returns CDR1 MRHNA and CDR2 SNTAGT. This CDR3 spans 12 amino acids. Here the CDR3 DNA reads TGTGCCAGCAGTGACGTTTTCGGGGAGCTGTTTTTT. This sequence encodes CASSDVFGELFF.

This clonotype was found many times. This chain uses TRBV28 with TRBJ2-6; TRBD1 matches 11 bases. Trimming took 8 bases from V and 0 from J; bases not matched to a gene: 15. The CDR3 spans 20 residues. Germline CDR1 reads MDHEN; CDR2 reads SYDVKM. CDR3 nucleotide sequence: TGTGCCAGCCGGAAAGTAGGGACAGGGGGTAAGGGCTCTGGGGCCAACGTCCTGACTTTC. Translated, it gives CASRKVGTGGKGSGANVLTF.

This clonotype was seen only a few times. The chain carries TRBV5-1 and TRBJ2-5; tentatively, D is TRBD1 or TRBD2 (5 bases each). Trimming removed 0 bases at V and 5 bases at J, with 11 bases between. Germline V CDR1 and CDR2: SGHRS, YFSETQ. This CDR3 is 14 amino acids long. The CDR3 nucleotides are TGCGCCAGCAGCTTGGAAGGGACGCGGGAGACCCAGTACTTC. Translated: CASSLEGTRETQYF.

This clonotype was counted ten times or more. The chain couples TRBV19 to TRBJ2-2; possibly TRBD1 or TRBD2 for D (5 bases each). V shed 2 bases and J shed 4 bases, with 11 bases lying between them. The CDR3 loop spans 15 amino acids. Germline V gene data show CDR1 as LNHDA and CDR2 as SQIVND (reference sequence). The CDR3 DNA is TGTGCCAGTAGTATAACGGCAGGGAGCACCGGGGAGCTGTTTTTT. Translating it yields CASSITAGSTGELFF. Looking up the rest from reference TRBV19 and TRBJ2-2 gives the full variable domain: DGGITQSPKYLFRKEGQNVTLSCEQNLNHDAMYWYRQDPGQGLRLIYYSQIVNDFQKGDIAEGYSVSREKKESFPLTVTSAQKNPTAFYLCASSITAGSTGELFFGEGSRLTVL.

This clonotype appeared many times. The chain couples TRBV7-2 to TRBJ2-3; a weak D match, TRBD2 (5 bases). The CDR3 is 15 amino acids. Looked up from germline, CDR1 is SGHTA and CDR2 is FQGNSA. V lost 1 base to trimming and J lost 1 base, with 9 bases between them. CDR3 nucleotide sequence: TGTGCCAGCAGCTTAGTTGGTAGCGGCACAGATACGCAGTATTTT. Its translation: CASSLVGSGTDTQYF.

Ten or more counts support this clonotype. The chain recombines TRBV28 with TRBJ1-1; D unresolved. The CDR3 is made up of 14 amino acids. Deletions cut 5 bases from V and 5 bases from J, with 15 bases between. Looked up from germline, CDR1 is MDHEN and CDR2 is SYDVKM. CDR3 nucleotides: TGTGCCAGCAGTCCCGCGGCGGGGAGTACTGAAGCTTTCTTT. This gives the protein CASSPAAGSTEAFF.

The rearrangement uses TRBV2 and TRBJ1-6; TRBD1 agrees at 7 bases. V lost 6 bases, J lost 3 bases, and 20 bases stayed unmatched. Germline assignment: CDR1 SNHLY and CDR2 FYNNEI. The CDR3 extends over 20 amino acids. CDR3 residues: CASSEPTDPTGKDYNSPLHF. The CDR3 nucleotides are TGTGCCAGCAGCGAACCTACCGATCCGACAGGGAAAGACTATAATTCACCCCTCCACTTT.

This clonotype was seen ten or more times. CDR3 in amino acids: CASSLPWSETQYF. The CDR3 DNA reads TGTGCCAGCAGCTTACCCTGGAGTGAGACCCAGTACTTC. This chain connects TRBV7-6 to TRBJ2-5; no reliable D call. Trimming shortened V by 2 bases and J by 5 bases, and 9 bases separated the two germline ends. Germline CDR1 is SGHVS and CDR2 is FNYEAQ. The CDR3 runs 13 residues.

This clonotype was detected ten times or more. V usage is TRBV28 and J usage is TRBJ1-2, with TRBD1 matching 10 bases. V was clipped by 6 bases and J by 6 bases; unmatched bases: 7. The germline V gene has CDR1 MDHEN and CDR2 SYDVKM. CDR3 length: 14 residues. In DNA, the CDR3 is TGTGCCAGCAGAGAGACAGGGGGCCGGGATGGCTACACCTTC. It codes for CASRETGGRDGYTF.

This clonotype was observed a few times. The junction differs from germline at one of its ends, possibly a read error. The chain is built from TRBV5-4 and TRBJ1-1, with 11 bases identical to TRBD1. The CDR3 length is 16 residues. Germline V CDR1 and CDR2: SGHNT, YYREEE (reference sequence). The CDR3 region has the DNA TGTGTCAGCAGCCCTGGACAGGGGGCGCTCACCACTGAAGCTTTCTTT. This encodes CVSSPGQGALTTEAFF.